The 4 T cell receptor beta chains presented below share a single source sample, sequenced in a study of blood T cell repertoires in COVID-19 (dated by TCRdb to 2018 to 2020). Libraries were built with the immunoSEQ multiplex PCR assay. Sourced from immuneACCESS, this table was stored by TCRdb with only in-frame sequences that have V and J called. A share of the clones is absent; for the studies checked, an unresolved V gene accounts for under half, and the remainder has no known explanation. The sample table holds 390,000 or so clones, of which approximately 89% were seen once. The top ten constitute roughly 10% of the sample. The sample consisted of peripheral blood. The receptors derive from a woman aged 30 to 39 with COVID-19, enrolled during active disease.

This rearrangement joins TRBV12-3 or TRBV12-4 to TRBJ2-7, with D unresolved. Deletions cut 6 bases from V and 4 bases from J, with 13 bases between. The CDR3 consists of 13 residues. CDR3: CASRNSDDYEQYF. In DNA, the CDR3 is TGTGCCAGCAGAAACAGTGATGATTACGAGCAGTACTTC.

This clone was detected once. The chain has TRBV3-1 (or the pseudogene TRBV3-2) and TRBJ2-3; TRBD2 might be the D (6 bases). With 4 bases removed from V and 5 bases from J, the gap between germline ends came to 7 bases. Per the germline V gene, CDR1 is LGHDT and CDR2 is YNNKEL (reference sequence). CDR3 length: 12 residues. The CDR3 DNA reads TGTGCCAGCAGCCCCGGGGGAGATACGCAGTATTTT. Its protein product is CASSPGGDTQYF.

The CDR3: CASSLSRTQGTEAFF. The CDR3 DNA is TGTGCCAGCAGTTTATCCAGGACTCAAGGGACTGAAGCTTTCTTT. This rearrangement joins TRBV27 to TRBJ1-1; D gene unclear. The CDR3 contains 15 residues. Germline assignment: CDR1 MNHEY and CDR2 SMNVEV (reference sequence). V was pared by 0 bases and J by 5 bases, with 13 bases between.

The chain recombines TRBV28 with TRBJ1-5; 9 nucleotides align to TRBD1. The CDR3 loop spans 15 amino acids. Germline V gene lookup returns CDR1 MDHEN and CDR2 SYDVKM. With 6 bases clipped from V and 7 bases from J, the junction kept 10 bases outside the gene matches. Here the CDR3 reads CASSPRGTGRQPQHF. CDR3 coding DNA: TGTGCCAGCAGCCCACGGGGGACAGGGAGACAGCCCCAGCATTTT.